The present T cell receptor beta chain was sequenced within a study of blood T cells in healthy people across ages. Using a J-beta primer mix together with a sample-barcoded 5' primer, a second PCR was run for roughly 6 to 12 cycles. TCRdb called the 5' RACE reads again in MiXCR, with one record for every CDR3 protein. The repertoire includes 750,000 or so distinct CDR3 sequences, about 25% of them detected once, and 8% to 10% sits in the top ten. There are 15 residues in the CDR3. CDR1 and CDR2 (germline): SQVTM, ANQGSEA. This clonotype was observed a handful of times. Its target is unknown. Study findings and constraints: Reliance upon unsorted PBMCs precluded definitive naive versus antigen-experienced comparison.

The sample was also linked to a second study, of T cells of mothers and their children.

The rearrangement joins TRBV29-1 to TRBJ2-5; 9 nucleotides match TRBD2. The closer fit of TRBJ2-1 to the DNA end suggests the J call may be wrong. Material for sequencing was blood. The sequence derives from a boy aged 5-17 years in good health. The DNA of the CDR3 is TGCAGCGTTGAATTCGGAGCTAGCGGGGACAATGAGCAGTTCTTC. It codes for CSVEFGASGDNEQFF.